A selection of T cell receptor beta chains follows, all from one sample in a study of cytomegalovirus exposure and HLA in healthy donors. TCRdb keeps only in-frame clones here, not all; method: immunoSEQ multiplex PCR. Altogether fewer than 100,000 clones are present, about four fifths being singletons, with the ten largest covering approximately 4%. Sequenced input: PBMCs. These TCRs come from a middle-aged woman in good health and CMV-seropositive. CDR3s include the opening cysteine and the closing phenylalanine or tryptophan. A D gene is named only where the DNA matches it firmly. Clone size appears in some rows only: once, few, many, or a class for an expanded clone.

v_gene	d_gene	abundance	j_gene	CDR3nt	CDR3aa
TRBV19	TRBD2	.	TRBJ2-3	TGTGCCAGTAGTACCGGGACTAGCGGGGCAGATACGCAGTATTTT	CASSTGTSGADTQYF
TRBV5-1	TRBD2	few	TRBJ2-3	TGCGCCAGCAGCTTGGCCGTACTAGCGGGAGTTAGTGCAGATACGCAGTATTTT	CASSLAVLAGVSADTQYF
TRBV29-1	.	.	TRBJ1-2	TGCAGCGTTGGAGGGAATGAAGGCTACACCTTC	CSVGGNEGYTF
TRBV5-1	TRBD2	.	TRBJ2-5	TGCGCCAGCAGCTTCGGACTAGCGGGAGGGGAACAAGAGACCCAGTACTTC	CASSFGLAGGEQETQYF
TRBV6-5	TRBD2	.	TRBJ2-7	TGTGCCAGCAGTTACTCGACTAGCGGGACTAACAACGAGCAGTACTTC	CASSYSTSGTNNEQYF
TRBV19	TRBD1	.	TRBJ2-2	TGTGCCAGTAGTCCCTGGGACAGGGAGAACACCGGGGAGCTGTTTTTT	CASSPWDRENTGELFF
TRBV5-5	.	.	TRBJ1-1	TGTGCCAGCAGCTTGTCGCGCATGAACACTGAAGCTTTCTTT	CASSLSRMNTEAFF
TRBV5-1	.	.	TRBJ1-2	TGCGCCAGCAGCTACAGCGGGACCTCGGATCCTAGTTCAGTTGGCTACACCTTC	CASSYSGTSDPSSVGYTF
TRBV5-6	TRBD2	.	TRBJ2-1	TGTGCCAGCAGCTTGGGACTAGCGGGTTACAATGAGCAGTTCTTC	CASSLGLAGYNEQFF
TRBV2	.	.	TRBJ1-5	TGTGCCAGCAGTGAAGCGCGGGGGAATCAGCCCCAGCATTTT	CASSEARGNQPQHF
TRBV5-1	TRBD2	.	TRBJ2-2	TGCGCCAGCAGCTTGTTAGCGGGAGGCACCGGGGAGCTGTTTTTT	CASSLLAGGTGELFF
TRBV4-1	TRBD2	.	TRBJ2-2	TGCGCCAGCAGCCAAGATCTACTAGCGGGTGATACCGGGGAGCTGTTTTTT	CASSQDLLAGDTGELFF
TRBV18	.	once	TRBJ2-1	TGTGCCAGCTCACCGATCCGGGACTCCAATGAGCAGTTCTTC	CASSPIRDSNEQFF
TRBV2	.	.	TRBJ1-4	TGTGCTAGCAGTGAGATTCAGGGTCATAATGAAAAACTGTTTTTT	CASSEIQGHNEKLFF
TRBV27	TRBD2	.	TRBJ2-7	TGTGCCAGCAGTCCGGGGGGGTTCGGACACTCCATCCCCTACGAGCAGTACTTC	CASSPGGFGHSIPYEQYF
TRBV4-1	TRBD2	.	TRBJ2-7	TGCGCCAGCAGCCCCGTTAGCGGGAGGGACAGGCACGAGCAGTACTTC	CASSPVSGRDRHEQYF
TRBV5-1	TRBD2	.	TRBJ2-2	TGCGCCAGCAGCGGGAGGGTGTACACCGGGGAGCTGTTTTTT	CASSGRVYTGELFF
TRBV6-5	.	.	TRBJ1-1	TGTGCCAGCAGATCAGGGTTCACTGAAGCTTTCTTT	CASRSGFTEAFF
TRBV27	.	few	TRBJ2-6	TGTGCCAGCAGTCGGGACTTTGGCTCTGGGGCCAACGTCCTGACTTTC	CASSRDFGSGANVLTF
TRBV4-1	TRBD1	.	TRBJ2-1	TGCGCCAGCAGCCATCTACTACAGGGGTACAATGAGCAGTTCTTC	CASSHLLQGYNEQFF
TRBV4-1	TRBD1	.	TRBJ1-4	TGCGCCAGCAGCCTCCTAGGACAGGATGGAAAACTGTTTTTT	CASSLLGQDGKLFF
TRBV28	TRBD2	.	TRBJ2-3	TGTGCCAGCAGGGAAGCGGGAGTTTGGATAGGGGGCACAGATACGCAGTATTTT	CASREAGVWIGGTDTQYF
TRBV5-1	.	.	TRBJ1-4	TGCGCCAGCAGCTTGGGGACAAGCCCGGAAAAACTGTTTTTT	CASSLGTSPEKLFF
TRBV18	.	.	TRBJ2-7	TGTGCCAGCTCACCCTCTCGTACCTACTCCTACGAGCAGTACTTC	CASSPSRTYSYEQYF
TRBV29-1	.	few	TRBJ1-1	TGCAGCGTAGCGGACAGATCGAACACTGAAGCTTTCTTT	CSVADRSNTEAFF
TRBV6-6	.	.	TRBJ2-7	TGTGCCAGCAGCCCCGGGCAGGGATACTCCTACGAGCAGTACTTC	CASSPGQGYSYEQYF
TRBV5-5	.	few	TRBJ2-6	TGTGCCAGCAGCTTGGTGGTTAGCTCTGGGGCCAACGTCCTGACTTTC	CASSLVVSSGANVLTF
TRBV7-2	TRBD2	.	TRBJ2-5	TGTGCCAGCAGGATGAAAGGACTAGCGCAAGAGACCCAGTACTTC	CASRMKGLAQETQYF
TRBV6-4	TRBD1	.	TRBJ1-2	TGTGCCAGCACCCGGACAGGGGATGGCTACACCTTC	CASTRTGDGYTF
TRBV11-2	TRBD1	.	TRBJ1-1	TGTGCCAGCAGCCCGAGGGCACAGGGGGTAAACACTGAAGCTTTCTTT	CASSPRAQGVNTEAFF
TRBV6-1	.	.	TRBJ1-2	TGTGCCACCGATACCACAGGCGCCTATGGCTACACCTTC	CATDTTGAYGYTF
TRBV19	.	once	TRBJ1-3	TGTGCCAGTAGTATATACGGGGACATTCACTCTGGAAACACCATATATTTT	CASSIYGDIHSGNTIYF
TRBV11-2	TRBD2	.	TRBJ2-5	TGTGCCAGCAGCTTACTAGCGGGACAAGAGACCCAGTACTTC	CASSLLAGQETQYF
TRBV29-1	.	.	TRBJ2-1	TGCAGCGTTGCCAGGGACAACTACAATGAGCAGTTCTTC	CSVARDNYNEQFF
TRBV7-3	TRBD1	.	TRBJ2-3	TGTGCCAGCAGCTTAATAGGGGGCGAGGTTCGTGATACGCAGTATTTT	CASSLIGGEVRDTQYF
TRBV27	TRBD1	.	TRBJ2-1	TGTGCCATCAGACCTCTGGACAGGGTTAAGGTTAATGAGCAGTTCTTC	CAIRPLDRVKVNEQFF
TRBV5-1	TRBD2	.	TRBJ2-1	TGCGCCAGCAGCTTGGGACTAGCGGGAGATGCATCCTACAATGAGCAGTTCTTC	CASSLGLAGDASYNEQFF
TRBV27	TRBD2	.	TRBJ2-1	TGTGCCAGCAGTTTATGGGTTAGCGGGCACTCCTACAATGAGCAGTTCTTC	CASSLWVSGHSYNEQFF
TRBV6-1	.	.	TRBJ2-7	TGTGCCAGCAGTGAGGACAGCCCCGAGCAGTACTTC	CASSEDSPEQYF
TRBV6-5	.	.	TRBJ1-3	TGTGCCAGCAAAAGCAGGTTCTCTGGAAACACCATATATTTT	CASKSRFSGNTIYF
TRBV10-3	TRBD2	.	TRBJ2-1	TGTGCCATCACGGCTAGCGGTAGTGTGGATGAGCAGTTCTTC	CAITASGSVDEQFF
TRBV6-6	TRBD1	.	TRBJ1-6	TGTGCCAGCAGACGTCCGGGACAGGGGTATTCACCCCTCCACTTT	CASRRPGQGYSPLHF
TRBV10-3	TRBD2	.	TRBJ2-7	TGTGCCATCAGCCGGGACTACTACGAGCAGTACTTC	CAISRDYYEQYF
TRBV11-3	TRBD2	.	TRBJ2-3	TGTGCCAGCAATGAGCGGGGCTCCACAGATACGCAGTATTTT	CASNERGSTDTQYF